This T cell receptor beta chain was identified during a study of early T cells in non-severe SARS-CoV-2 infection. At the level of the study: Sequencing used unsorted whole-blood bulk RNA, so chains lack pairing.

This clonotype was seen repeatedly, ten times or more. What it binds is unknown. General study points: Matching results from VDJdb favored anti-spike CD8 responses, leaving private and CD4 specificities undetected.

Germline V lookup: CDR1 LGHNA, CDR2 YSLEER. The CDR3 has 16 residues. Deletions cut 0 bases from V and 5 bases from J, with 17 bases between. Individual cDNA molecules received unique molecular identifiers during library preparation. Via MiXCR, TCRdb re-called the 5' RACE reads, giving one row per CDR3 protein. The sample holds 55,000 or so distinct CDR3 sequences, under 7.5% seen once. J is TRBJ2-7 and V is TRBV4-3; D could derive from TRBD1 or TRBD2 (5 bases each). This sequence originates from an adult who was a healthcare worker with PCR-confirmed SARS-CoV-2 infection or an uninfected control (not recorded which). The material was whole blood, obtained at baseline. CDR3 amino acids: CASSQDWSTGQDEQYF. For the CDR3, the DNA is TGCGCCAGCAGCCAAGATTGGAGTACGGGGCAGGACGAGCAGTACTTC.